The clone carrying this TCR beta chain came up many times. No antigen is known for it. This CDR3 has 14 residues. Germline-derived CDR1 and CDR2 are SGHRS and YFSETQ. V lost 0 bases and J lost 1, with 7 bases in between. This specimen belongs to a study of CD8 T cells in ankylosing spondylitis. Findings of the study overall: Past research had described some motif variants in reactive arthritis synovial fluid and blood. Within peripheral blood, clones linked to disease were CD8+ and relatively rare. A motif in TCR beta, a set of under ten highly homologous variants, appeared characteristic of ankylosing spondylitis blood.

TCRdb ran MiXCR on the 5' RACE reads and lists one entry per CDR3 protein. The sample lists some 140,000 distinct CDR3 sequences, about an eighth seen once, with over 4% in the top ten. This TCR derives from a female donor with ankylosing spondylitis or in good health (not recorded which). V and J are TRBV5-1 and TRBJ1-1; D gene ambiguous. The sequenced sample consisted of blood, either unsorted or a sorted T cell fraction (not recorded which). The DNA of the CDR3 is TGCGCCAGCAGCTTGGGGGATGGGAACACTGAAGCTTTCTTT. It translates to CASSLGDGNTEAFF.